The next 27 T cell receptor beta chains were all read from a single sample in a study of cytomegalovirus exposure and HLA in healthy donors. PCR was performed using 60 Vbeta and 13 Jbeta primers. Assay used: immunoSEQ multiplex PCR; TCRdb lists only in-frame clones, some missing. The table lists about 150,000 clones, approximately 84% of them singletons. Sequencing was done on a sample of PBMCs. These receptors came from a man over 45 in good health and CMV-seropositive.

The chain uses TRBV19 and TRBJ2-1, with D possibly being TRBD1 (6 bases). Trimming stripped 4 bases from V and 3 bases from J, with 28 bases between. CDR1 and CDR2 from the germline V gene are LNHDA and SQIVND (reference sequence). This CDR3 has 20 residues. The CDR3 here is CASSSRDPLLGGKNYNEQFF. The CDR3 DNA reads TGTGCCAGTAGTAGCCGGGATCCTCTCTTAGGGGGTAAGAACTACAATGAGCAGTTCTTC.

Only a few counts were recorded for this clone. The CDR3 loop reads CASRTAVSHSYEQYF. DNA of the CDR3: TGTGCCAGCAGGACTGCGGTCTCCCACTCCTACGAGCAGTACTTC. V and J are TRBV6-5 and TRBJ2-7; D is unclear. This CDR3 spans 15 amino acids. V dropped 6 bases and J dropped 0 bases, with 15 bases sitting between them. In germline, CDR1 is MNHEY, CDR2 SVGAGI.

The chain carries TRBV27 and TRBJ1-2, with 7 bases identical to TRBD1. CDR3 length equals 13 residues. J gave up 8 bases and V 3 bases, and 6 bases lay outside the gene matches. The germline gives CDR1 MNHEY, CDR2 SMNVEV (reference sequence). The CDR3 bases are TGTGCCAGCAGTTTTGACAGGGCGGGAGGCTACACCTTC. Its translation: CASSFDRAGGYTF.

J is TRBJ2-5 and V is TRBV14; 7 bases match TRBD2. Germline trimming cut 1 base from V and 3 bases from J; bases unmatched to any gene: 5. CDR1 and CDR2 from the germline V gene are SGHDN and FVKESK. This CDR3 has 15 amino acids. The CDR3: CASSQGWLAEETQYF. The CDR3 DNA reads TGTGCCAGCAGCCAAGGTTGGCTAGCGGAAGAGACCCAGTACTTC.

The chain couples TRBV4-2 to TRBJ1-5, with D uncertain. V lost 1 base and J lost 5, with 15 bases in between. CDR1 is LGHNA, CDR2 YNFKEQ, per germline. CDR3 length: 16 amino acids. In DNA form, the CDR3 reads TGTGCCAGCAGCCAAGCCCCGACATTGGGCGATCAGCCCCAGCATTTT. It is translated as CASSQAPTLGDQPQHF.

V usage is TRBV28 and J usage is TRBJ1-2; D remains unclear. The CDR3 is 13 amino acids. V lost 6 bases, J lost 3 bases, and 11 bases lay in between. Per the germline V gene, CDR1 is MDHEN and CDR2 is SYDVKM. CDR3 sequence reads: CASRAPIYYGYTF. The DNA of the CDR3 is TGTGCCAGCAGGGCACCAATTTACTATGGCTACACCTTC.

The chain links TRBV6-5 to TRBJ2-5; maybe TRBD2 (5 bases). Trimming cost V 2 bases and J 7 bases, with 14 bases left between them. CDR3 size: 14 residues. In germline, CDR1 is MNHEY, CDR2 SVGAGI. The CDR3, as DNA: TGTGCCAGCAGTTACGGTGGGCCCCGGGGGACCCAGTACTTC. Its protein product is CASSYGGPRGTQYF.

The CDR3 region is CASKAQEGDTQYF. The CDR3, as DNA: TGTGCCAGCAAGGCCCAGGAGGGGGATACGCAGTATTTT. V usage is TRBV2 and J usage is TRBJ2-3; the D gene is possibly TRBD2 (6 bases). The CDR3 has 13 residues. The germline V gene has CDR1 SNHLY and CDR2 FYNNEI. Trimming took off 7 bases at V and 6 bases at J, with 14 bases between the two ends.

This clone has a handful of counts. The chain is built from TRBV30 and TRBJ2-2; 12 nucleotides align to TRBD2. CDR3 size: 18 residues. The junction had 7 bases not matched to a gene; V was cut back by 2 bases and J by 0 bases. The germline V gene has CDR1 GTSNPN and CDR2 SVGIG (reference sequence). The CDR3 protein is CAWSNWTSGKTNTGELFF. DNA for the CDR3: TGTGCCTGGAGTAACTGGACTAGCGGGAAGACGAACACCGGGGAGCTGTTTTTT.

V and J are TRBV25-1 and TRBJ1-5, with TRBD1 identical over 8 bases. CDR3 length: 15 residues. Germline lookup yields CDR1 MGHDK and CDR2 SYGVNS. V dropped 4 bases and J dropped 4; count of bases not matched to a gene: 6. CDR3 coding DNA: TGTGCCAGCAGTGGACAGGGGATCGGTAATCAGCCCCAGCATTTT. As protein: CASSGQGIGNQPQHF.

This CDR3 is CASSLGASGEGEQYF. The CDR3 region has the DNA TGCGCCAGCAGCTTAGGAGCGTCGGGGGAGGGCGAGCAGTACTTC. The V gene is TRBV5-1, the J gene TRBJ2-7; 7 nucleotides agree with TRBD2. V shed 2 bases, J shed 6 bases, and the junction held 11 bases outside the gene matches. The CDR3 runs to 15 residues. Germline loops: CDR1 SGHRS, CDR2 YFSETQ. The full variable domain, with the rest looked up from reference TRBV5-1 and TRBJ2-7, is KAGVTQTPRYLIKTRGQQVTLSCSPISGHRSVSWYQQTPGQGLQFLFEYFSETQRNKGNFPGRFSGRQFSNSRSEMNVSTLELGDSALYLCASSLGASGEGEQYFGPGTRLTVT.

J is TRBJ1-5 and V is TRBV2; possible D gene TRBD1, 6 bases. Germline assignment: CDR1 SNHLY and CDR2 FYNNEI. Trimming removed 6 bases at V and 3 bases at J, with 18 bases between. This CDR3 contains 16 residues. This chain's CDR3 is CASRLQGAGLNQPQHF. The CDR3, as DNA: TGTGCCAGCAGACTACAGGGTGCGGGCCTCAATCAGCCCCAGCATTTT.

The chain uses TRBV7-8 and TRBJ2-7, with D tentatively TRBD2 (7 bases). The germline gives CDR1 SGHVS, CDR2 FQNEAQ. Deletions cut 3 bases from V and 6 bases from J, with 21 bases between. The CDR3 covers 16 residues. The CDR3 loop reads CASSFGYSRGGFEQYF. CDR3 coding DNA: TGTGCCAGCAGCTTCGGTTACTCTAGGGGGGGTTTCGAGCAGTACTTC.

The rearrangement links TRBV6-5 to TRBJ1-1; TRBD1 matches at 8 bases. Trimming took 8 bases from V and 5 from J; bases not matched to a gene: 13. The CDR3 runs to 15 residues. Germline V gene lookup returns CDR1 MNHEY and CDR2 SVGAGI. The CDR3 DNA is TGTGCCAGCTCTTACGTAGGACAGGGATGGACTGAAGCTTTCTTT. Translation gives CASSYVGQGWTEAFF.

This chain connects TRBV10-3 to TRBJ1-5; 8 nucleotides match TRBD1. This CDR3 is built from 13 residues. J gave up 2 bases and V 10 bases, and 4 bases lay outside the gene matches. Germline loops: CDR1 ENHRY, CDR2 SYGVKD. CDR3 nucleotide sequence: TGTGCCACCGACAGGGGAGGCAATCAGCCCCAGCATTTT. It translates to CATDRGGNQPQHF.

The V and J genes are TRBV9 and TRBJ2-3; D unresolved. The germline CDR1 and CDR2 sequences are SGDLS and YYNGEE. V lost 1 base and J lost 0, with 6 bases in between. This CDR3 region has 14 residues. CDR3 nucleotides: TGTGCCAGCAGCGTAACTCCAAGCACAGATACGCAGTATTTT. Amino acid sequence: CASSVTPSTDTQYF.

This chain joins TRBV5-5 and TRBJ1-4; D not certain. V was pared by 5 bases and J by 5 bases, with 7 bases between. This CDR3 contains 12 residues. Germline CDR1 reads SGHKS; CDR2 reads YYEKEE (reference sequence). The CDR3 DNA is TGTGCCAGCAGTTACTCGAATGAAAAACTGTTTTTT. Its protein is CASSYSNEKLFF.

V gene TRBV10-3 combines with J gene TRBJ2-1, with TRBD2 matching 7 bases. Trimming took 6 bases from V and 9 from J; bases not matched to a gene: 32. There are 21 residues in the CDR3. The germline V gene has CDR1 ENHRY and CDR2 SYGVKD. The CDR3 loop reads CAISPPIDLAGLAWVPSEQFF. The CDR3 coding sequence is TGTGCCATCAGCCCCCCCATAGATTTAGCGGGTCTAGCCTGGGTACCTAGTGAGCAGTTCTTC.

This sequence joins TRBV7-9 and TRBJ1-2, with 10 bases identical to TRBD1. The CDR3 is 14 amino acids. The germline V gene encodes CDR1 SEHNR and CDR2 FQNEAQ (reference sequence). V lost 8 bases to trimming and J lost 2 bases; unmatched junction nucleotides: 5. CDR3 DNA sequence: TGTGCCAGCCGTCCGGGACAGGGGAACTATGGCTACACCTTC. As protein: CASRPGQGNYGYTF.

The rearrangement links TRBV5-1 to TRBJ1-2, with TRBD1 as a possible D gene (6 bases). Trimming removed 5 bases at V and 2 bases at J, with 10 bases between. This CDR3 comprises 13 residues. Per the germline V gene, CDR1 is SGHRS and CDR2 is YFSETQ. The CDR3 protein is CASRGDTNYGYTF. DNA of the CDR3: TGCGCCAGCAGAGGGGACACGAACTATGGCTACACCTTC.

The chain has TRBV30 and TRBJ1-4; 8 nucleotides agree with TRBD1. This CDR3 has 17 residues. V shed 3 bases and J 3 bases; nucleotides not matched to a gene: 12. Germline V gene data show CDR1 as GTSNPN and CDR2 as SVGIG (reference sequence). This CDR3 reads CAWRQKDRGTSNEKLFF. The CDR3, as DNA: TGTGCCTGGAGACAGAAAGACAGGGGCACCTCTAATGAAAAACTGTTTTTT.

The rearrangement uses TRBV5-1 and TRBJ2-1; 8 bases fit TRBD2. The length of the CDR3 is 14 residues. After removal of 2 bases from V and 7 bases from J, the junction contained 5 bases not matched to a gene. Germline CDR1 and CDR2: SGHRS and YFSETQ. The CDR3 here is CASSFNGGGNEQFF. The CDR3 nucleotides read TGCGCCAGCAGCTTTAACGGGGGGGGAAATGAGCAGTTCTTC.

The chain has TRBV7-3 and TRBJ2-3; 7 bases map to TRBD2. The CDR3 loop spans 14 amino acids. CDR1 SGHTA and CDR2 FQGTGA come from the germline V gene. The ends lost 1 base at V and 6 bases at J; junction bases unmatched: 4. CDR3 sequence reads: CASSLMSGADTQYF. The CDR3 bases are TGTGCCAGCAGCTTAATGAGCGGGGCTGATACGCAGTATTTT.

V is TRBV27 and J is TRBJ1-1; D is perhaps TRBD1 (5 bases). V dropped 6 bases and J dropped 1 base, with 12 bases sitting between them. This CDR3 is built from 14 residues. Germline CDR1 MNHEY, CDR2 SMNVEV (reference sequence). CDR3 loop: CASSPSGGNTEAFF. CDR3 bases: TGTGCCAGCAGCCCTTCCGGGGGGAACACTGAAGCTTTCTTT.

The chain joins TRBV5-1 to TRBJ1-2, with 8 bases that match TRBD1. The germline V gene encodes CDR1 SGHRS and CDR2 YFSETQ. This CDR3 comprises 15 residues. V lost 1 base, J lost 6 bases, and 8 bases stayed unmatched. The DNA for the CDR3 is TGCGCCAGCAGCTTGACCTCAGGACAGGGTCATGGCTACACCTTC. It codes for CASSLTSGQGHGYTF.

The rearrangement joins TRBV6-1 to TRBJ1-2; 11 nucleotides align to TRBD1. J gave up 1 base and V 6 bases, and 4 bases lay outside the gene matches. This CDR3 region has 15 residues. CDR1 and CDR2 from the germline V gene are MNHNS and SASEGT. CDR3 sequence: CASSRGQGVNYGYTF. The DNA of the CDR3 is TGTGCCAGCAGCCGGGGACAGGGGGTTAACTATGGCTACACCTTC.

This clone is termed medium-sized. In DNA, the CDR3 is TGTGCCAGCAGTTACAGTCGGACAGCTAATCAGCCCCAGCATTTT. This encodes CASSYSRTANQPQHF. The rearrangement links TRBV6-5 to TRBJ1-5, with D perhaps TRBD1 (6 bases). V was pared by 2 bases and J by 4 bases, with 12 bases between. Germline-derived CDR1 and CDR2 are MNHEY and SVGAGI. The CDR3 covers 15 residues.